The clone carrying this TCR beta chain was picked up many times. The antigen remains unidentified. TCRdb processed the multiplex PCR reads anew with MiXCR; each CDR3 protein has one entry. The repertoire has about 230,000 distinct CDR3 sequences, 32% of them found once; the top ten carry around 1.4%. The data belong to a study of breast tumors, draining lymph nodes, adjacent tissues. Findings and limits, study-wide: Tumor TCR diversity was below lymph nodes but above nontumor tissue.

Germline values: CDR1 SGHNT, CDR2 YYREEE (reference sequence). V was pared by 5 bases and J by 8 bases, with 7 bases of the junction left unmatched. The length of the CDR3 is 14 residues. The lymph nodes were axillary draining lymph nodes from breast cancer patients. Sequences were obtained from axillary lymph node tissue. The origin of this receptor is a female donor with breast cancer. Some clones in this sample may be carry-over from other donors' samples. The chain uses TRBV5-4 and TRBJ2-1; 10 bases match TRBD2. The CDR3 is CASRSSGSGYEQFF. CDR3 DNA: TGTGCCAGCAGGTCTAGCGGGAGTGGCTATGAGCAGTTCTTC.